This T cell receptor (beta chain) originates from a study of blood T cells in healthy people across ages. Sample-barcoded 5' priming and a J-beta primer mix drove a second PCR of roughly 7 to 11 cycles. Using its own MiXCR run on the 5' RACE reads, TCRdb lists one record per CDR3 protein. The sample has hundreds of thousands of distinct CDR3 sequences, around a quarter seen once; the top ten hold over 3.5%. Per individual sample, total RNA of at least 5 micrograms was extracted. The V and J ends lost 5 bases and 0 bases respectively, with 16 bases between them. The CDR3 is 15 amino acids. The V gene's germline CDR1 is DFQATT and CDR2 SNEGSKA (reference sequence). This sample was shared with a second study, whose subject was T cells of mothers and their children. That source adds: Each child gave approximately 3 million TCR beta CDR3 reads (each mother, over 9 million).

The receptor was isolated from a boy between 2 and 10 years old in good health. This sequence joins TRBV20-1 and TRBJ1-1; TRBD1 is a possible D gene (6 bases). Input material: blood. CDR3 coding DNA: TGCAGTGCTGCGGGACAAAAGAATCTGAACACTGAAGCTTTCTTT. This sequence encodes CSAAGQKNLNTEAFF.